This TCR beta chain originates from a study of OX40 agonist ivuxolimab in advanced cancers. About this clone itself: Its antigen is unknown.

Study-wide points: Clonal expansion from baseline to week 6 occurred in both CD4+ and CD8+ T cells.

Some clones are missing from TCRdb's copy, which holds only in-frame ones; the method was immunoSEQ multiplex PCR. In the table there are 62,000 or so clones, about 90% of which are singletons. CDR3 length equals 14 residues. V was clipped by 0 bases and J by 3 bases, with 9 bases between them. Germline V CDR1 and CDR2: SGHRS, YFSETQ. This receptor was identified in an adult with an advanced solid tumor such as melanoma, head and neck, liver or kidney cancer. The chain combines TRBV5-1 with TRBJ2-5, with D possibly being TRBD2 (5 bases). Sequenced material: CD4+ or CD8+ T cells sorted from blood, taken in a trial of the OX40 agonist ivuxolimab. The CDR3 nucleotides read TGCGCCAGCAGCTTGGACGGGATGGAAGAGACCCAGTACTTC. It specifies CASSLDGMEETQYF.